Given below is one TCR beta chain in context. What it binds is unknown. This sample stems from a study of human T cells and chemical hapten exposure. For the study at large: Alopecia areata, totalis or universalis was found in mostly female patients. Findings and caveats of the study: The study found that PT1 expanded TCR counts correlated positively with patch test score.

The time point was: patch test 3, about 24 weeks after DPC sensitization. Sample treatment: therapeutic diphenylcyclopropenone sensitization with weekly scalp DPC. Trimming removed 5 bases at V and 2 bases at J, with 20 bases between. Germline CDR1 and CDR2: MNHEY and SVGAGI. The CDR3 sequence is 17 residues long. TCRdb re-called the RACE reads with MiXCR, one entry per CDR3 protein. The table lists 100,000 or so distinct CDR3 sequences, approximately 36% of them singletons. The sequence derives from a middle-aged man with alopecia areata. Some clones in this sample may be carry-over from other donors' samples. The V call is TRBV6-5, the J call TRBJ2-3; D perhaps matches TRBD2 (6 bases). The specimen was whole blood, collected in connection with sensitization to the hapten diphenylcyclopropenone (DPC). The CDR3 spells CASSPPGSGSFTDTQYF. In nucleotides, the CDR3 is TGTGCCAGCAGTCCCCCGGGGAGCGGGTCTTTCACAGATACGCAGTATTTT.